Shown below are 29 T cell receptor beta chains from a single sample sequenced in a study of shared clonotypes between healthy human individuals. Only in-frame clones appear in the TCRdb table, and some are missing; sequencing was by immunoSEQ multiplex PCR. The table includes about 1.1 million clones, roughly 80% detected once. Sequenced input: memory CD4+ T cells from PBMCs. The subset: CD45RA-negative fraction. All receptors come from a young man in good health. Some clones in this sample may be carry-over from other donors' samples.

The V and J genes are TRBV28 and TRBJ1-3, with D tentatively TRBD1 (5 bases). Germline CDR1 MDHEN, CDR2 SYDVKM. Trimming took off 3 bases at V and 4 bases at J, with 13 bases between the two ends. This CDR3 has 15 amino acids. The CDR3 reads CASSFRVREGNTIYF. The CDR3 DNA reads TGTGCCAGCAGTTTCCGGGTCAGGGAAGGAAACACCATATATTTT.

V usage is TRBV19 and J usage is TRBJ1-1; possibly TRBD1 for D (5 bases). Looked up from germline, CDR1 is LNHDA and CDR2 is SQIVND (reference sequence). There are 14 residues in the CDR3. Trimming removed 7 bases at V and 4 bases at J, with 16 bases between. The CDR3 DNA follows: TGTGCCAGTACGCTAGGGGCAGGGTCCACTGAAGCTTTCTTT. This encodes CASTLGAGSTEAFF.

CDR3 residues: CASSLEVDFEAFF. CDR3 bases: TGTGCCAGCAGTTTAGAAGTGGACTTTGAAGCTTTCTTT. The chain uses TRBV28 and TRBJ1-1; D gene uncertain. There are 13 residues in the CDR3. The germline V gene has CDR1 MDHEN and CDR2 SYDVKM. The V end was cut by 2 bases, the J end by 7 bases, with 11 bases between.

The genes are TRBV15 and TRBJ2-7, with D unclear. From germline, CDR1 is LNHNV and CDR2 YYDKDF (reference sequence). This CDR3 has 13 amino acids. The V and J ends lost 2 bases and 2 bases respectively, with 7 bases between them. CDR3 bases: TGTGCCACCAGCAGACACCTCACCTACGAGCAGTACTTC. This encodes CATSRHLTYEQYF. Looking up the rest from reference TRBV15 and TRBJ2-7 gives the full variable domain: DAMVIQNPRYQVTQFGKPVTLSCSQTLNHNVMYWYQQKSSQAPKLLFHYYDKDFNNEADTPDNFQSRRPNTSFCFLDIRSPGLGDTAMYLCATSRHLTYEQYFGPGTRLTVT.

This clone was picked up one time. The chain couples TRBV7-8 to TRBJ2-1, with 8 bases identical to TRBD2. Germline lookup yields CDR1 SGHVS and CDR2 FQNEAQ. Trimming took 5 bases from V and 3 from J; bases not matched to a gene: 9. The CDR3 loop spans 16 amino acids. The CDR3 loop is CASSPVRREVYNEQFF. CDR3 nucleotide sequence: TGTGCCAGCAGCCCCGTGAGGCGGGAGGTCTACAATGAGCAGTTCTTC.

The CDR3 coding sequence is TGTGCCAGCAGCAAAGGGGCAGCGAGGACCTACGAGCAGTACTTC. This gives the protein CASSKGAARTYEQYF. The V and J genes are TRBV21-1 and TRBJ2-7. TRBV21-1 represents a pseudogene. The CDR3 totals 15 residues.

A single count supports this clone. The chain employs TRBV7-2 and TRBJ2-5, with 8 bases matching TRBD1. The ends lost 0 bases at V and 1 base at J; junction bases unmatched: 4. Per the germline V gene, CDR1 is SGHTA and CDR2 is FQGNSA. The CDR3 has 16 residues. CDR3 nucleotides: TGTGCCAGCAGCTTAGCGGGGCAGGGGGCCCAAGAGACCCAGTACTTC. Translated: CASSLAGQGAQETQYF.

The chain couples TRBV28 to TRBJ2-7; TRBD2 agrees at 9 bases. V lost 6 bases, J lost 4 bases, and 13 bases stayed unmatched. Germline CDR1 MDHEN, CDR2 SYDVKM. CDR3 length: 16 amino acids. CDR3 loop: CASREDRASGIYEQYF. CDR3 nucleotide sequence: TGTGCCAGCAGGGAAGATCGGGCTAGCGGGATTTACGAGCAGTACTTC.

This clone was counted a single time. The chain links TRBV30 to TRBJ2-7, with D possibly TRBD1 on 6 matching bases. V was cut by 4 bases and J by 6 bases, with 13 bases left in between. The CDR3 runs to 12 residues. Germline V CDR1 and CDR2: GTSNPN, SVGIG (reference sequence). The CDR3 is CAWTRAGAEQYF. The CDR3, as DNA: TGTGCCTGGACTAGGGCAGGGGCCGAGCAGTACTTC.

Only one count was recorded for this clone. The chain carries TRBV7-9 and TRBJ1-2; the D is unclear. V dropped 6 bases and J dropped 3 bases, with 29 bases sitting between them. Per the germline V gene, CDR1 is SEHNR and CDR2 is FQNEAQ (reference sequence). This CDR3 is built from 19 residues. CDR3 DNA sequence: TGTGCCAGCAGTTTCTTCCAGGCGTCGACGCGATATCAAGACTATGGCTACACCTTC. It codes for CASSFFQASTRYQDYGYTF. Variable domain in full (rest from reference TRBV7-9 and TRBJ1-2): DTGVSQNPRHKITKRGQNVTFRCDPISEHNRLYWYRQTLGQGPEFLTYFQNEAQLEKSRLLSDRFSAERPKGSFSTLEIQRTEQGDSAMYLCASSFFQASTRYQDYGYTFGSGTRLTVV.

The chain is built from TRBV7-9 and TRBJ2-1, with D unresolved. This CDR3 is 16 amino acids long. Germline loops: CDR1 SEHNR, CDR2 FQNEAQ (reference sequence). V was pared by 5 bases and J by 2 bases, with 16 bases between. The DNA for the CDR3 is TGTGCCAGCAGCCCAGCGACGGGTGGGGCCTACAATGAGCAGTTCTTC. Translating it yields CASSPATGGAYNEQFF.

This clone was counted between two and nine times. This chain connects TRBV5-1 to TRBJ2-3, with 9 positions matching TRBD1. Germline values: CDR1 SGHRS, CDR2 YFSETQ. The trim removed 7 bases at V and 5 bases at J, leaving 5 bases unmatched. The CDR3 length is 13 residues. The CDR3 reads CASQTGGGDTQYF. CDR3 nucleotide sequence: TGCGCCAGCCAGACAGGGGGTGGAGATACGCAGTATTTT.

The chain uses TRBV10-3 and TRBJ2-1; possibly TRBD2 for D (6 bases). The ends were cut back, 0 bases at V and 1 base at J, with 13 bases in the middle. The CDR3 contains 17 residues. Germline assignment: CDR1 ENHRY and CDR2 SYGVKD. The CDR3 loop is CAISESAASVSYNEQFF. In DNA form, the CDR3 reads TGTGCCATCAGTGAGTCCGCGGCTAGCGTTTCCTACAATGAGCAGTTCTTC.

The chain recombines TRBV2 with TRBJ1-5, with TRBD1 identical over 7 bases. V gave up 5 bases and J gave up 5 bases; unmatched junction bases: 6. Germline CDR1 is SNHLY and CDR2 is FYNNEI. This CDR3 region has 14 residues. The CDR3 nucleotides are TGTGCCAGCAGTCTGAGGGGGCGAGATCAGCCCCAGCATTTT. Encoded protein: CASSLRGRDQPQHF.

Comment on this clone: The sample has other DNA sequences that encode this CDR3 too. CDR3 sequence: CASSTENTEAFF. The CDR3 DNA reads TGTGCCAGCAGTACGGAGAACACTGAAGCTTTCTTT. The chain joins TRBV28 to TRBJ1-1, with unresolved D. Trimming removed 5 bases at V and 1 base at J, with 5 bases between. Per the germline V gene, CDR1 is MDHEN and CDR2 is SYDVKM. CDR3 size: 12 residues.

This clone was found a few times. This chain links TRBV7-9 with TRBJ1-2; a weak D match, TRBD1 (5 bases). CDR3 length: 13 amino acids. Trimming took 3 bases from V and 7 from J, leaving 12 bases between them. CDR1 SEHNR and CDR2 FQNEAQ come from the germline V gene (reference sequence). In DNA, the CDR3 is TGTGCCAGCAGCTTCCGCGATGGGGCTGGCTACACCTTC. Translated, it gives CASSFRDGAGYTF.

The rearrangement uses TRBV5-4 and TRBJ1-1; no firm D call. This CDR3 has 12 residues. Germline V CDR1 and CDR2: SGHNT, YYREEE (reference sequence). V was cut by 3 bases and J by 1 base, with 4 bases left in between. The CDR3 coding sequence is TGTGCCAGCAGCTCCGAGAACACTGAAGCTTTCTTT. This codes for CASSSENTEAFF.

This clone was counted only a few times. This chain connects TRBV7-8 to TRBJ1-5; D gene unclear. In germline, CDR1 is SGHVS, CDR2 FQNEAQ. Deletions cut 3 bases from V and 4 bases from J, with 10 bases between. The CDR3 spans 14 residues. CDR3 region: CASSFGGRNQPQHF. For the CDR3, the DNA is TGTGCCAGCAGCTTCGGCGGACGAAATCAGCCCCAGCATTTT.

This rearrangement joins TRBV28 to TRBJ1-1; TRBD1 agrees at 9 bases. Germline lookup yields CDR1 MDHEN and CDR2 SYDVKM. The CDR3 length is 14 residues. The J segment lost 4 bases and the V segment lost 3 bases, leaving 3 bases of the junction unmatched. This CDR3 is CASSLGQGFTEAFF. CDR3 bases: TGTGCCAGCAGTTTGGGACAGGGTTTCACTGAAGCTTTCTTT.

This clone was recorded a few times. V and J are TRBV4-1 and TRBJ2-7; 10 bases agree with TRBD2. Unmatched junction bases numbered 2, after V lost 1 base and J lost 2 bases. This CDR3 region has 15 residues. Germline V gene sequence: CDR1 MGHRA, CDR2 YSYEKL. CDR3 DNA sequence: TGCGCCAGCAGCCAAGGGACTAGCGGAACCTACGAGCAGTACTTC. It codes for CASSQGTSGTYEQYF.

The chain links TRBV6-6 to TRBJ2-3, with TRBD2 matching 10 bases. Germline loops: CDR1 MNHNY, CDR2 SVGAGI (reference sequence). The CDR3 length is 16 residues. J gave up 5 bases and V 3 bases, and 8 bases lay outside the gene matches. In DNA, the CDR3 is TGTGCCAGCAGTTATATGGCTAGCGGGAGTCAAGATACGCAGTATTTT. Its protein is CASSYMASGSQDTQYF.

This clone was detected only a few times. The genes are TRBV28 and TRBJ1-5; D is unclear. The CDR3 length is 14 residues. Trimming left V 5 bases short and J 0 bases short, with 8 bases between. Germline values: CDR1 MDHEN, CDR2 SYDVKM. CDR3 nucleotides: TGTGCCAGCAGTCAAACTTATAGCAATCAGCCCCAGCATTTT. It encodes CASSQTYSNQPQHF. Filled out from reference TRBV28 and TRBJ1-5, the complete variable domain reads DVKVTQSSRYLVKRTGEKVFLECVQDMDHENMFWYRQDPGLGLRLIYFSYDVKMKEKGDIPEGYSVSREKKERFSLILESASTNQTSMYLCASSQTYSNQPQHFGDGTRLSIL.

V usage is TRBV6-1 and J usage is TRBJ1-4; D is unclear. The germline gives CDR1 MNHNS, CDR2 SASEGT. The CDR3 is made up of 15 amino acids. V lost 7 bases, J lost 0 bases, and 12 bases lay in between. CDR3 sequence (DNA): TGTGCCAGCACCCTATTGGGTTCAACTAATGAAAAACTGTTTTTT. The encoded protein is CASTLLGSTNEKLFF.

The J gene is TRBJ2-3, the V gene TRBV7-3; 7 nucleotides align to TRBD1. The V segment lost 4 bases and the J segment 4 bases; nucleotides outside the gene matches: 5. The CDR3 consists of 14 residues. Germline V gene data show CDR1 as SGHTA and CDR2 as FQGTGA. In DNA, the CDR3 is TGTGCCAGCAGCTCGACAGGGTCCCCAGATACGCAGTATTTT. This codes for CASSSTGSPDTQYF. Supplemented by reference TRBV7-3 and TRBJ2-3, the full variable domain reads GAGVSQTPSNKVTEKGKYVELRCDPISGHTALYWYRQSLGQGPEFLIYFQGTGAADDSGLPNDRFFAVRPEGSVSTLKIQRTERGDSAVYLCASSSTGSPDTQYFGPGTRLTVL.

As regards this clone: A clone one base away is much larger, so this may be a read error. The chain joins TRBV27 to TRBJ2-5; D gene uncertain. Germline CDR1 and CDR2: MNHEY and SMNVEV (reference sequence). The CDR3 loop spans 14 amino acids. Trimming shortened V by 2 bases and J by 5 bases, and 12 bases separated the two germline ends. This chain's CDR3 is CASSLELPTETQYF. The CDR3 DNA follows: TGTGCCAGCAGTTTAGAACTACCGACCGAGACCCAGTACTTC.

The table lists this clone with a count of one. The CDR3, as DNA: TGTGCCAGCAGCAACCCGACGGGGGGGACCTATGGCTACACCTTC. It specifies CASSNPTGGTYGYTF. This chain uses TRBV21-1 with TRBJ1-2. TRBV21-1 is tagged as a pseudogene. The CDR3 loop spans 15 amino acids.

The rearrangement joins TRBV28 to TRBJ2-2; 7 bases align to TRBD1. Per germline, CDR1 MDHEN and CDR2 SYDVKM. The length of the CDR3 is 16 residues. With V trimmed by 2 bases and J by 5 bases, 8 bases remained unmatched. CDR3 coding DNA: TGTGCCAGCAGTTTACCCCCGACAGGGAGAACCGGGGAGCTGTTTTTT. As protein: CASSLPPTGRTGELFF.

DNA of the CDR3: TGTGCCAGCAGTTTCCCCGGCTCTGGAAACACCATATATTTT. Amino acid sequence: CASSFPGSGNTIYF. The V and J genes are TRBV28 and TRBJ1-3; D remains unclear. The germline V gene encodes CDR1 MDHEN and CDR2 SYDVKM. V gave up 3 bases and J gave up 0 bases, with 6 bases separating them. This CDR3 contains 14 residues. The full variable domain, with the rest looked up from reference TRBV28 and TRBJ1-3, is DVKVTQSSRYLVKRTGEKVFLECVQDMDHENMFWYRQDPGLGLRLIYFSYDVKMKEKGDIPEGYSVSREKKERFSLILESASTNQTSMYLCASSFPGSGNTIYFGEGSWLTVV.

The rearrangement links TRBV7-2 to TRBJ2-2, with 7 bases aligning to TRBD1. Germline V lookup: CDR1 SGHTA, CDR2 FQGNSA. Germline trimming cut 6 bases from V and 2 bases from J; bases unmatched to any gene: 6. This CDR3 has 15 amino acids. The CDR3 nucleotides read TGTGCCAGCAGGAGTAGACAGGGTAACACCGGGGAGCTGTTTTTT. Protein: CASRSRQGNTGELFF.